This T cell receptor (beta chain) derives from a study of T cell changes during pregnancy in multiple sclerosis. The germline V and J ends were trimmed by 8 bases and 7 bases, with 24 bases remaining between them. Germline lookup yields CDR1 MDHEN and CDR2 SYDVKM. CDR3 length: 15 residues. Assay: immunoSEQ multiplex PCR; the TCRdb copy retains only in-frame clones and omits some. The data contain 70,000 to 95,000 clones, 85% to 95% of them singletons. The rearrangement links TRBV28 to TRBJ2-7, with a possible D match to TRBD1 (5 bases). The source was peripheral blood, collected in the third trimester of pregnancy. This TCR was recovered from a female donor with multiple sclerosis, enrolled in a pregnancy study. The DNA of the CDR3 is TGTGCCAGCCGAAGGGTCAGGGCCCCCGATGGTGAGCAGTACTTC. Protein: CASRRVRAPDGEQYF.